The clone carrying this TCR beta chain has just a few counts. Its specificity is not known. The data are from a study of T cell repertoires in cytomegalovirus infection. Study results and caveats: Dominating the ex vivo response were HLA-C-restricted CMV-specific TCR beta clonotypes. Cumulative frequency of public TCR beta families picked out carriers of CMV plus the relevant HLA.

MiXCR, applied by TCRdb to the reads, yields one record per CDR3 protein. The sample contains nearly 650,000 distinct CDR3 sequences, more than 20% of which appear only once. Sequencing was done on a sample of CD8+ T cells from PBMCs. This TCR derives from a human donor in good health (CMV status not recorded). Some clones in this sample may be carry-over from other donors' samples.

The CDR3 region is CASSYSIGEDEQFF. Here the CDR3 DNA reads TGTGCCAGCAGTTACTCGATAGGGGAGGATGAGCAGTTCTTC. The chain employs TRBV6-5 and TRBJ2-1; D is perhaps TRBD2 (6 bases). Germline V gives CDR1 MNHEY, CDR2 SVGAGI. CDR3 size: 14 residues. With 0 bases removed from V and 8 bases from J, the gap between germline ends came to 11 bases.